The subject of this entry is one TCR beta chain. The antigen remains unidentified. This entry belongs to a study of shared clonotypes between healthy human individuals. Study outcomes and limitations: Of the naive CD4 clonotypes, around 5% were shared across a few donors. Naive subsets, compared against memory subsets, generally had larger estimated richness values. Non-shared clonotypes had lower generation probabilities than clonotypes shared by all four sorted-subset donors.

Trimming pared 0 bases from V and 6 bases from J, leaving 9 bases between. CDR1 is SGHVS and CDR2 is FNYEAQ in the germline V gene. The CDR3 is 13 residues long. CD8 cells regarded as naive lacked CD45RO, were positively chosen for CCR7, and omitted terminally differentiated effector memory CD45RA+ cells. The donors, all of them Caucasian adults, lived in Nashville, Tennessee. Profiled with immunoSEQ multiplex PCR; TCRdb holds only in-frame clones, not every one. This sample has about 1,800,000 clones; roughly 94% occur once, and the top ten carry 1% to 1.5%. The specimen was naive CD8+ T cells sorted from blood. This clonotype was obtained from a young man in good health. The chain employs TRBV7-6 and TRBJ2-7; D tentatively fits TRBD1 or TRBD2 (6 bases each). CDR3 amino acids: CASSLAEGGEQYF. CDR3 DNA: TGTGCCAGCAGCTTAGCGGAGGGGGGCGAGCAGTACTTC.